This T cell receptor (beta chain) was retrieved from a study of T cells after yellow fever vaccination. The V gene lost 3 bases and the J gene lost 4 bases, with 18 bases spanning the gap. The CDR3 contains 16 residues. Germline CDR1 is SGHAT and CDR2 is FQNNGV. TCR cDNA was made by 5'RACE template switching, adding a universal primer site and UMIs. From the 5' RACE reads, TCRdb called clonotypes with MiXCR, one entry per CDR3 protein. The table lists nearly 550,000 distinct CDR3 sequences, roughly 21% of them singletons, with 14% in the top ten. This clonotype was picked up a small number of times. The chain carries TRBV11-2 and TRBJ2-5; D not certain. This TCR was recovered from a man under 40 who received the YFV17D yellow fever vaccine. Sequencing was performed on PBMCs, taken 15 days after the yellow fever booster vaccination. The CDR3 reads CASSFRGGSSLETQYF. CDR3 nucleotides: TGTGCCAGCAGCTTCCGTGGCGGTAGTTCGTTAGAGACCCAGTACTTC.